A selection of T cell receptor beta chains follows, all from one sample in a study of blood T cell repertoires in COVID-19. TCRdb keeps only in-frame clones here, not all; method: immunoSEQ multiplex PCR. The sample lists under 250,000 clones; around 80% were seen once. Sequenced input: peripheral blood. These receptors were taken from a man aged 45-65 years with active or convalescent COVID-19. Both conserved end residues are part of each CDR3. Fields, in order: J gene, V gene, CDR3 protein.

>TRBJ2-1|TRBV15
CATSREGVPGDEQFF
>TRBJ1-5|TRBV11-2
CASSLEAGLNQPQHF
>TRBJ2-3|TRBV6-4
CASVDRGQTDTQYF
>TRBJ1-2|TRBV7-9
CASSPRTGNYGYTF
>TRBJ2-2|TRBV3-1/TRBV3-2
CASSQGEGNTGELFF
>TRBJ2-1|TRBV7-2
CASSLRVSGGAHEQFF
>TRBJ1-2|TRBV6-6
CASRPGGVNYGYTF
>TRBJ2-7|TRBV28
CASGGREQYF
>TRBJ1-1|TRBV3-1/TRBV3-2
CASRGTGYEAFF
>TRBJ2-5|TRBV7-8
CASSFGLAGGFQETQYF
>TRBJ2-3|TRBV28
CASSPALATDTQYF
>TRBJ1-1|TRBV28
CASSLVGLPMNTEAFF
>TRBJ2-1|TRBV6-6
CASSTGGNEQFF
>TRBJ1-2|TRBV15
CATSRDLETGRYGYTF
>TRBJ2-3|TRBV4-1
CASSQLTGVTDTQYF
>TRBJ2-1|TRBV7-9
CASSLGNRGDNEQFF
>TRBJ2-7|TRBV11-1
CASSPLTSGEQYF
>TRBJ2-3|TRBV6-2/TRBV6-3
CASSYFPRTGTSTDTQYF
>TRBJ1-2|TRBV28
CASRMNSYGYTF
>TRBJ2-5|TRBV7-2
CASSLGGSAMTQYF